Below, 21 T cell receptor beta chains from the same sample are listed, as sequenced in a study of T cells in Graves' hyperthyroidism and ophthalmopathy. RNA transcripts gave rise to amplified TCR beta CDR3 regions. HTBI primers were employed in a first-round RT-PCR of the TCR CDR3. TCRdb analysed the multiplex PCR reads with MiXCR anew, one entry per CDR3 protein. The sample holds some 720,000 distinct CDR3 sequences; roughly 17% are singletons and the top ten take approximately 8.4%. Material: blood. The receptor source for this set is a man aged 18 to 35 with Graves' hyperthyroidism.

The genes are TRBV20-1 and TRBJ1-5, with TRBD1 identical over 10 bases. CDR3 length: 12 residues. CDR1 is DFQATT and CDR2 is SNEGSKA in the germline V gene (reference sequence). The CDR3 spells CIVGQGDQPQHF. For the CDR3, the DNA is TGCATAGTAGGACAGGGGGATCAGCCCCAGCATTTT.

V gene TRBV29-1 combines with J gene TRBJ2-1, with no clear D. Per germline, CDR1 SQVTM and CDR2 ANQGSEA. The CDR3 runs to 13 residues. Trimming left V 6 bases short and J 3 bases short, with 12 bases between. The CDR3 coding sequence is TGCAGCGTCCGCACGCCAGACTACAATGAGCAGTTCTTC. This translates into CSVRTPDYNEQFF.

This clonotype was detected many times. The chain combines TRBV20-1 with TRBJ2-3; D call uncertain. The CDR3 runs to 17 residues. From germline, CDR1 is DFQATT and CDR2 SNEGSKA (reference sequence). V was cut by 1 base and J by 1 base, with 18 bases left in between. In DNA form, the CDR3 reads TGCAGTGCTAGAGGCCGGACCCAACGAGTCCGCACAGATACGCAGTATTTT. It is translated as CSARGRTQRVRTDTQYF.

In the case of this clonotype: A single base separates this from a much larger clone, so it may be a read error. The rearrangement joins TRBV7-2 to TRBJ2-1; 10 bases match TRBD1. Per germline, CDR1 SGHTA and CDR2 FQGNSA. The ends lost 4 bases at V and 4 bases at J; junction bases unmatched: 1. The CDR3 loop spans 14 amino acids. The CDR3 sequence: CASSSDRGYNEQFF. The CDR3 bases are TGTGCCAGCAGCTCGGACAGGGGGTACAATGAGCAGTTCTTC.

This clonotype was seen ten or more times. The chain recombines TRBV27 with TRBJ1-1; D uncertain. V dropped 3 bases and J dropped 0 bases, with 11 bases sitting between them. The CDR3 is 15 amino acids. The germline V gene has CDR1 MNHEY and CDR2 SMNVEV (reference sequence). CDR3 nucleotides: TGTGCCAGCAGTTTCTCGACCCTAATGAACACTGAAGCTTTCTTT. Translated: CASSFSTLMNTEAFF.

This clonotype was seen many times. The gene calls are TRBV2 and TRBJ2-7; 7 nucleotides line up with TRBD2. V lost 5 bases, J lost 7 bases, and 20 bases stayed unmatched. This CDR3 comprises 17 residues. In germline, CDR1 is SNHLY, CDR2 FYNNEI. The CDR3 sequence is CASSSPQLAQTGGEQYF. Here the CDR3 DNA reads TGTGCCAGCAGTTCGCCTCAACTAGCCCAAACCGGGGGGGAGCAGTACTTC.

V usage is TRBV29-1 and J usage is TRBJ2-1; 12 bases are shared with TRBD2. The length of the CDR3 is 15 residues. V lost 4 bases, J lost 9 bases, and 10 bases stayed unmatched. From germline, CDR1 is SQVTM and CDR2 ANQGSEA. CDR3: CSVAPRLAGEGEQFF. CDR3 DNA: TGCAGCGTTGCCCCCCGACTAGCGGGAGAGGGTGAGCAGTTCTTC.

The chain has TRBV7-9 and TRBJ2-1, with TRBD1 as a possible D gene (5 bases). The CDR3 runs to 15 residues. Germline-derived CDR1 and CDR2 are SEHNR and FQNEAQ (reference sequence). The ends were cut back, 3 bases at V and 0 bases at J, with 9 bases in the middle. CDR3 in amino acids: CASSFAGNSYNEQFF. The CDR3 DNA sequence: TGTGCCAGCAGCTTTGCAGGGAACTCCTACAATGAGCAGTTCTTC.

This clonotype was seen more than once but under ten times. The V call is TRBV6-1, the J call TRBJ2-7, with a possible D match to TRBD1 (6 bases). The CDR3 contains 13 residues. The V end was cut by 6 bases, the J end by 6 bases, with 15 bases between. Germline V CDR1 and CDR2: MNHNS, SASEGT. The CDR3 DNA reads TGTGCCAGCAGACAGGGCCGCGCTTCCGAGCAGTACTTC. Protein product: CASRQGRASEQYF.

Only a few counts were recorded for this clonotype. The chain has TRBV16 and TRBJ1-1, with a weak D call TRBD1 (5 bases). This CDR3 region has 14 residues. V was pared by 0 bases and J by 8 bases, with 13 bases between. The germline V gene encodes CDR1 KGHSY and CDR2 FQNENV. The CDR3 nucleotides read TGTGCCAGCAGCCAATCATCTCGGGGGGTAGAAGCTTTCTTT. Protein: CASSQSSRGVEAFF.

In this sample, this clonotype turned up a few times. The chain carries TRBV5-4 and TRBJ1-2; D uncertain. Germline loops: CDR1 SGHNT, CDR2 YYREEE (reference sequence). The CDR3 has 14 amino acids. Trimming took off 2 bases at V and 4 bases at J, with 12 bases between the two ends. DNA of the CDR3: TGTGCCAGCAGCTTCGATAGGACCAGCTATGGCTACACCTTC. This codes for CASSFDRTSYGYTF.

This clonotype was detected only a few times. A single base separates this from a much larger clone, so it may be a read error. The rearrangement uses TRBV30 and TRBJ1-1, with D hard to call. This CDR3 is 13 amino acids long. The V gene's germline CDR1 is GTSNPN and CDR2 SVGIG (reference sequence). Written as DNA, the CDR3 is TGTGCCTGGAGTCTACAACCGAACACTGGAGCTTTCTTT. This encodes CAWSLQPNTGAFF.

This clonotype was detected ten times or more. The chain carries TRBV28 and TRBJ2-3; D gene ambiguous. V lost 3 bases, J lost 4 bases, and 20 bases lay in between. This CDR3 contains 17 residues. Looked up from germline, CDR1 is MDHEN and CDR2 is SYDVKM. CDR3 coding DNA: TGTGCCAGCAGTTTCGACCGTATGGGCCAGGCCGCAGATACGCAGTATTTT. It specifies CASSFDRMGQAADTQYF.

At least ten counts were recorded for this clonotype. V usage is TRBV3-1 and J usage is TRBJ2-3; D tentatively reads TRBD1 or TRBD2 (5 bases each). V lost 0 bases and J lost 3, with 19 bases in between. The CDR3 is 18 residues long. Germline V gives CDR1 LGHDT, CDR2 YNNKEL (reference sequence). The CDR3, as DNA: TGTGCCAGCAGCCAAGAGGGGAGCGGAGCCAAGGGGACAGATACGCAGTATTTT. Its protein is CASSQEGSGAKGTDTQYF.

V gene TRBV14 combines with J gene TRBJ1-2; D unclear. CDR3 size: 15 residues. From germline, CDR1 is SGHDN and CDR2 FVKESK. V gave up 0 bases and J gave up 1 base, with 9 bases separating them. The CDR3: CASSQDRRNNYGYTF. CDR3 sequence (DNA): TGTGCCAGCAGCCAAGACAGGAGGAATAACTATGGCTACACCTTC.

As to this clonotype: Possible read error: a much larger clone is one base away. This rearrangement joins TRBV7-3 to TRBJ2-2; D unresolved. Germline V gene data show CDR1 as SGHTA and CDR2 as FQGTGA. The CDR3 covers 13 residues. V gave up 2 bases and J gave up 6 bases, with 7 bases separating them. CDR3 sequence reads: CASSLALAGELFF. Written as DNA, the CDR3 is TGTGCCAGCAGCTTAGCTCTTGCCGGGGAGCTGTTTTTT.

The genes are TRBV27 and TRBJ1-5, with no clear D. Germline CDR1 reads MNHEY; CDR2 reads SMNVEV (reference sequence). V gave up 0 bases and J gave up 4 bases, with 13 bases separating them. The CDR3 has 16 amino acids. The CDR3: CASSLSPEQPNQPQHF. As DNA, the CDR3 is TGTGCCAGCAGTTTATCCCCGGAACAGCCTAATCAGCCCCAGCATTTT.

This clonotype was seen repeatedly, ten times or more. The rearrangement uses TRBV20-1 and TRBJ2-1; TRBD2 agrees at 10 bases. The length of the CDR3 is 17 residues. CDR1 and CDR2 from the germline V gene are DFQATT and SNEGSKA (reference sequence). Trimming took 4 bases from V and 0 from J; bases not matched to a gene: 9. The CDR3 here is CSAKTGLAHSSYNEQFF. CDR3 DNA: TGCAGTGCTAAGACGGGACTAGCGCATAGCTCCTACAATGAGCAGTTCTTC.

This clonotype has ten or more counts. The gene calls are TRBV9 and TRBJ2-7, with 7 positions matching TRBD1. This CDR3 contains 14 residues. CDR1 is SGDLS and CDR2 is YYNGEE in the germline V gene. J gave up 0 bases and V 2 bases, and 2 bases lay outside the gene matches. CDR3 coding DNA: TGTGCCAGCAGCGTGACAGGGAACTCCTACGAGCAGTACTTC. Translation: CASSVTGNSYEQYF. Looking up the rest from reference TRBV9 and TRBJ2-7 gives the full variable domain: DSGVTQTPKHLITATGQRVTLRCSPRSGDLSVYWYQQSLDQGLQFLIQYYNGEERAKGNILERFSAQQFPDLHSELNLSSLELGDSALYFCASSVTGNSYEQYFGPGTRLTVT.

This clonotype came up many times. The J gene is TRBJ2-5, the V gene TRBV28; the D gene is possibly TRBD1 (6 bases). The CDR3 loop spans 15 amino acids. Germline loops: CDR1 MDHEN, CDR2 SYDVKM. Trimming took off 4 bases at V and 2 bases at J, with 14 bases between the two ends. DNA of the CDR3: TGTGCCAGCAGTTCTCCTCAGGGGAAGCAAGAGACCCAGTACTTC. Its translation is CASSSPQGKQETQYF.

The chain joins TRBV7-9 to TRBJ2-7; tentative D call: TRBD1 (5 bases). Trimming pared 3 bases from V and 1 base from J, leaving 10 bases between. Germline V gene data show CDR1 as SEHNR and CDR2 as FQNEAQ (reference sequence). The CDR3 has 14 amino acids. The CDR3 protein is CASSFQGWSYEQYF. The CDR3 DNA sequence: TGTGCCAGCAGCTTCCAGGGTTGGTCCTACGAGCAGTACTTC.